These 12 T cell receptor beta chains were sequenced from one sample in a study of T cell repertoires in cytomegalovirus infection (dated by TCRdb to between 2018 and 2020). TCRdb names Illumina HiSeq 1500 as the instrument used. TCRdb trimmed public reads at Q25 via fastp, called clones via MiXCR and kept in-frame beta chains. Rows matching on CDR3 protein sequence are summarized as one entry with the most common DNA and genes. The sample profile shows some 300,000 distinct CDR3 sequences; around 9.1% of them were found once. The ten largest clonotypes hold 2.5% of the sample. Sequencing used PBMCs. The receptors were sampled from a human donor in good health (CMV status not recorded). Some clones in this sample may be carry-over from other donors' samples.

A few counts support this clonotype. The V call is TRBV7-9, the J call TRBJ2-5, with 11 bases lining up with TRBD2. Trimming at V came to 5 bases and at J to 9 bases, leaving 8 bases not matched to a gene. This CDR3 has 14 amino acids. Germline V lookup: CDR1 SEHNR, CDR2 FQNEAQ (reference sequence). The CDR3 DNA reads TGTGCCAGCAGCACGACTAGCGGGGCTAGGGCCCAGTACTTC. Translated: CASSTTSGARAQYF.

The genes are TRBV20-1 and TRBJ1-5, with 10 positions matching TRBD1. CDR1 and CDR2 from the germline V gene are DFQATT and SNEGSKA (reference sequence). The CDR3 consists of 18 residues. V was pared by 0 bases and J by 2 bases, with 10 bases of the junction left unmatched. The CDR3 reads CSARDALGTGDRNQPQHF. CDR3 bases: TGCAGTGCTAGAGATGCCCTCGGGACAGGGGATCGCAATCAGCCCCAGCATTTT.

This clonotype was counted at least ten times. The chain combines TRBV19 with TRBJ2-2; D is ambiguous. Germline V gives CDR1 LNHDA, CDR2 SQIVND (reference sequence). This CDR3 is built from 14 residues. With 8 bases removed from V and 5 bases from J, the gap between germline ends came to 15 bases. The chain's CDR3 is CASAPATVTGELFF. CDR3 nucleotides: TGTGCCAGTGCCCCAGCCACGGTTACCGGGGAGCTGTTTTTT.

This clonotype was seen many times. The V gene is TRBV6-2 or TRBV6-3, the J gene TRBJ1-2; 7 nucleotides align to TRBD1. The CDR3 is 15 residues long. V was clipped by 2 bases and J by 8 bases; unmatched bases: 11. CDR1 and CDR2 from the germline V gene are MNHEY and SVGEGT. The CDR3 is CASSYGLGTEDGYTF. CDR3 in DNA: TGTGCCAGCAGTTACGGGCTTGGGACAGAGGACGGCTACACCTTC.

This clonotype was detected many times. The chain uses TRBV5-1 and TRBJ2-6; tentatively, D is TRBD2 (6 bases). CDR1 is SGHRS, CDR2 YFSETQ, per germline. Trimming stripped 0 bases from V and 0 bases from J, with 7 bases between. This CDR3 is built from 16 residues. The CDR3 DNA reads as TGCGCCAGCAGCTTGGTCGGGAGCTCTGGGGCCAACGTCCTGACTTTC. It is translated as CASSLVGSSGANVLTF.

In this sample, this clonotype turned up a few times. The chain joins TRBV9 to TRBJ1-5, with 10 bases lining up with TRBD1. The CDR3 runs to 17 residues. The V segment lost 4 bases and the J segment 3 bases; nucleotides outside the gene matches: 10. CDR1 SGDLS and CDR2 YYNGEE come from the germline V gene. CDR3 in amino acids: CASSRGGTGDPNQPQHF. The CDR3 coding sequence is TGTGCCAGCAGCCGAGGAGGGACAGGGGATCCCAATCAGCCCCAGCATTTT. The variable domain in full, with the rest retrieved from reference TRBV9 and TRBJ1-5, is DSGVTQTPKHLITATGQRVTLRCSPRSGDLSVYWYQQSLDQGLQFLIQYYNGEERAKGNILERFSAQQFPDLHSELNLSSLELGDSALYFCASSRGGTGDPNQPQHFGDGTRLSIL.

Ten or more counts support this clonotype. The CDR3 DNA reads as TGTGCCAGCAGTTCGGGTCCCCACGAGCAGTACGTC. It specifies CASSSGPHEQYV. The genes are TRBV28 and TRBJ2-7; D gene ambiguous. The CDR3 spans 12 residues. The V gene lost 4 bases and the J gene lost 5 bases, with 9 bases spanning the gap. The germline V gene has CDR1 MDHEN and CDR2 SYDVKM.

In its sample, this clonotype was seen many times. J is TRBJ1-5 and V is TRBV20-1, with D tentatively TRBD1 (5 bases). V lost 6 bases and J 3 bases, leaving 27 bases between the germline ends. Per the germline V gene, CDR1 is DFQATT and CDR2 is SNEGSKA (reference sequence). This CDR3 is built from 18 residues. The CDR3, as DNA: TGCAGTGCCCTAGGGGCAGGGAATGCCCGGGCGAACAATCAGCCCCAGCATTTT. Translating it yields CSALGAGNARANNQPQHF.

This clonotype was detected only a few times. This chain links TRBV11-1 with TRBJ2-7; possibly TRBD1 for D (6 bases). Trimming shortened V by 5 bases and J by 5 bases, and 16 bases separated the two germline ends. This CDR3 is built from 14 residues. Germline V gene lookup returns CDR1 SGHAT and CDR2 FQDESV (reference sequence). The chain's CDR3 is CASSDNNGGNEQYF. CDR3 nucleotide sequence: TGTGCCAGCAGCGATAATAATGGGGGCAACGAGCAGTACTTC.

This clonotype was counted only a few times. The chain links TRBV12-3 or TRBV12-4 to TRBJ2-7, with a weak D call TRBD1 (6 bases). V was shortened by 5 bases and J by 3 bases, with 14 bases between the two germline ends. The CDR3 covers 14 residues. The DNA for the CDR3 is TGTGCCAGCAGTCTCCAAGACAGGTTCTACGAGCAGTACGTC. This encodes CASSLQDRFYEQYV.

This clonotype was counted ten times or more. The chain is built from TRBV6-2 or TRBV6-3 and TRBJ2-2, with TRBD2 as a possible D gene (6 bases). Germline values: CDR1 MNHEY, CDR2 SVGEGT. The CDR3 totals 20 residues. The ends were cut back, 0 bases at V and 5 bases at J, with 25 bases in the middle. The CDR3 sequence: CASSYSPTLEGGLRTGELFF. The CDR3 nucleotides read TGTGCCAGCAGTTACTCCCCCACGTTGGAGGGTGGTTTGAGGACCGGGGAGCTGTTTTTT.

This rearrangement joins TRBV29-1 to TRBJ2-2, with D uncertain. The ends were cut back, 0 bases at V and 1 base at J, with 12 bases in the middle. CDR3 size: 16 residues. Germline V CDR1 and CDR2: SQVTM, ANQGSEA. The CDR3, as DNA: TGCAGCGTTGAAGATCGCTTCCGCAGGAACACCGGGGAGCTGTTTTTT. It specifies CSVEDRFRRNTGELFF.